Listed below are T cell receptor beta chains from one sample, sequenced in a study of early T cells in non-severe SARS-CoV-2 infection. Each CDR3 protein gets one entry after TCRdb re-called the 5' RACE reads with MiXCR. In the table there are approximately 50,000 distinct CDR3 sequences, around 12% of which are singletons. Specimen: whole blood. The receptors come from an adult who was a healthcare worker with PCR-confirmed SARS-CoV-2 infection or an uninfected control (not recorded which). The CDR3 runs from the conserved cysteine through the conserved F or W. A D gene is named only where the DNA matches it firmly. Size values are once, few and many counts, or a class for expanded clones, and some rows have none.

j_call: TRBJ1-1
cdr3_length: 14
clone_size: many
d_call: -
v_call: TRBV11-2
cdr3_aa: CASSPPAENTEAFF
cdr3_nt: TGTGCCAGCAGCCCGCCCGCGGAAAACACTGAAGCTTTCTTT

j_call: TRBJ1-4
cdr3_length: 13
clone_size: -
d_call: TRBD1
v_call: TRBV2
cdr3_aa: CASGLDRDEKLFF
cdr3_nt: TGTGCCAGCGGCCTTGACAGGGATGAAAAACTGTTTTTT

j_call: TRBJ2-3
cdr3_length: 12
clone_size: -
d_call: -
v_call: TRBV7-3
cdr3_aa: CASSLSADTQYF
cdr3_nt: TGTGCCAGCAGCTTATCCGCAGATACGCAGTATTTT

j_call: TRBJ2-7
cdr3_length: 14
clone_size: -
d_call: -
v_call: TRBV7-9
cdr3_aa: CASSRPGHPYEQYF
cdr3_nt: TGTGCCAGCAGCCGGCCAGGACACCCCTACGAGCAGTACTTC

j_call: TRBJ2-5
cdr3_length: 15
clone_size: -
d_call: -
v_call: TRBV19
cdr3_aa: CATSWATRTQETQYF
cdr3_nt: TGTGCCACCTCTTGGGCGACCCGCACCCAAGAGACCCAGTACTTC

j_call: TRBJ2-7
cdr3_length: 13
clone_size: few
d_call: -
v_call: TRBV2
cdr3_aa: CASSRERVGEQYF
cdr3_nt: TGTGCCAGCAGTAGGGAGAGGGTTGGCGAGCAGTACTTC

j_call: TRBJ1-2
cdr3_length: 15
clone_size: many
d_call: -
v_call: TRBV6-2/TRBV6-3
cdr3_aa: CASSYWVRVNYGYTF
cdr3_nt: TGTGCCAGCAGTTACTGGGTCCGGGTCAACTATGGCTACACCTTC

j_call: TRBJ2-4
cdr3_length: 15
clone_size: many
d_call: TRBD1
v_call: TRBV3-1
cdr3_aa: CASSAEGASSNIQYF
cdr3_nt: TGTGCCAGCAGCGCAGAGGGGGCGAGCTCCAACATTCAGTACTTC

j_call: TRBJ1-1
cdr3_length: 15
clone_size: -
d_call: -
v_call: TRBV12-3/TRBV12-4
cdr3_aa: CASSSGPGRNTEAFF
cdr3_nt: TGTGCCAGCAGTTCGGGCCCCGGGAGGAACACTGAAGCTTTCTTT

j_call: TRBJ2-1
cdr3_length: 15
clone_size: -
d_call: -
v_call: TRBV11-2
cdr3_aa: CASSFRTGSPNEQFF
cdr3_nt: TGTGCCAGCAGCTTTAGGACGGGGAGCCCCAATGAGCAGTTCTTC

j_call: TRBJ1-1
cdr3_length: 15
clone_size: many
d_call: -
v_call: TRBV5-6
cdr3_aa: CASSRRTERDTEAFF
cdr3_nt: TGTGCCAGCAGTCGTCGGACAGAAAGGGACACTGAAGCTTTCTTT

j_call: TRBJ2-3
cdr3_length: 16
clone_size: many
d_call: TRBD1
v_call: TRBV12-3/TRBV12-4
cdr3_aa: CASSLRTGPVGDTQYF
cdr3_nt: TGTGCCAGCAGTTTGAGGACAGGACCTGTGGGAGATACGCAGTATTTT

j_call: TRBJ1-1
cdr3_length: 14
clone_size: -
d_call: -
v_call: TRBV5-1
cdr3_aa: CASRDATGNTEAFF
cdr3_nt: TGCGCCAGCAGGGACGCGACAGGGAACACTGAAGCTTTCTTT

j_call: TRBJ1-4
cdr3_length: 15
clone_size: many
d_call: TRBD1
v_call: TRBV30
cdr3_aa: CAWSQPGTGTLGLFF
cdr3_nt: TGTGCCTGGAGCCAGCCCGGGACAGGGACGCTTGGACTGTTTTTT

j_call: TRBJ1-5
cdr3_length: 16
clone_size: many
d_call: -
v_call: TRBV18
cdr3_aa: CASSPTDSDSNQPQHF
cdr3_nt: TGTGCCAGCTCACCGACGGATAGTGATAGCAATCAGCCCCAGCATTTT

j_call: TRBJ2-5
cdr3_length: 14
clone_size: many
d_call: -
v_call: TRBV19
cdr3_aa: CASRDTSRQETQYF
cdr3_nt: TGTGCCAGTAGGGACACTTCACGTCAAGAGACCCAGTACTTC

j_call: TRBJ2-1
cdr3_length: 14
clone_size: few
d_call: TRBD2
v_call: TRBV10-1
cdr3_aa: CASSDWRGKNEQFF
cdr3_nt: TGCGCCAGCAGTGACTGGCGGGGGAAAAATGAGCAGTTCTTC

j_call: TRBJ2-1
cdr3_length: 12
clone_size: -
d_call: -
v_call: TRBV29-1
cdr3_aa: CSVYLGGNEQFF
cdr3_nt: TGCAGCGTTTATTTGGGGGGCAATGAGCAGTTCTTC

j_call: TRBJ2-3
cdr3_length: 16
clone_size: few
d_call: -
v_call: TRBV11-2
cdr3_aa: CASSSPRGPRTDTQYF
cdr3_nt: TGTGCCAGCAGCTCCCCTCGAGGGCCTCGCACAGATACGCAGTATTTT

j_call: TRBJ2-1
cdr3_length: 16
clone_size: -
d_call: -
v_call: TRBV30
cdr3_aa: CAWRPGQLSSYNEQFF
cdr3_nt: TGTGCCTGGAGGCCCGGACAGCTGAGCTCCTACAATGAGCAGTTCTTC

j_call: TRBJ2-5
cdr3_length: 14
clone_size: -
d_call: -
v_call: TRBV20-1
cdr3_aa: CSGVAGAIGETQYF
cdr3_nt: TGCAGTGGGGTTGCGGGGGCGATAGGAGAGACCCAGTACTTC

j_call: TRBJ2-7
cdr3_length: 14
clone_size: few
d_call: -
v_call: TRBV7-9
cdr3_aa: CASSLEGTTYEQYF
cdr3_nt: TGTGCCAGCAGCTTGGAGGGAACGACCTACGAGCAGTACTTC

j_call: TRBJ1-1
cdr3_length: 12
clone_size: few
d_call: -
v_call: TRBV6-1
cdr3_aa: CASTWLDTEAFF
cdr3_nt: TGTGCCAGCACATGGTTAGACACTGAAGCTTTCTTT

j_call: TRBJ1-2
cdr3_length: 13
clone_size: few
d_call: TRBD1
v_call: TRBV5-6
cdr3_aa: CASSSQGAHGYTF
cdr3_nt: TGTGCCAGCAGCTCACAGGGGGCCCATGGCTACACCTTC

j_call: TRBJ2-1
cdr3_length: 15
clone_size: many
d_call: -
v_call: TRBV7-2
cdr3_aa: CASSLVALAWNEQFF
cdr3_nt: TGTGCCAGCAGCTTGGTCGCGCTAGCGTGGAATGAGCAGTTCTTC

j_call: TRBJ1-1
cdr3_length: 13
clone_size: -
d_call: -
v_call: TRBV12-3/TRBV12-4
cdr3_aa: CASRFALNTEAFF
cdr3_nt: TGTGCCAGTCGATTCGCGTTGAACACTGAAGCTTTCTTT

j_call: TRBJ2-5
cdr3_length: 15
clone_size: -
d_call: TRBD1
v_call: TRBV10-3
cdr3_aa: CAISDVDRAGETQYF
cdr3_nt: TGTGCCATCAGTGATGTGGACAGGGCTGGGGAGACCCAGTACTTC

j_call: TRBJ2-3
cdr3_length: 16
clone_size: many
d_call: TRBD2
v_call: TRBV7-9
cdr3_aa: CASSEPGLADTDTQYF
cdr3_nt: TGTGCCAGCAGTGAACCGGGACTAGCGGACACAGATACGCAGTATTTT

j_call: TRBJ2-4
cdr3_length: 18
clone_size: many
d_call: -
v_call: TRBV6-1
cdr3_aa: CASSEDRRQVLAKNIQYF
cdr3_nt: TGTGCCAGCAGTGAAGATAGGAGACAGGTACTAGCCAAAAACATTCAGTACTTC

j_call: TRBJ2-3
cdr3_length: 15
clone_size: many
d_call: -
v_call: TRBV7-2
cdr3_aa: CASSSLGRSTDTQYF
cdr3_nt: TGTGCCAGCAGTAGTCTCGGACGGAGCACAGATACGCAGTATTTT

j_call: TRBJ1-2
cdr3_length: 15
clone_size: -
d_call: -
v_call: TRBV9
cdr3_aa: CASSVGQGPTYGYTF
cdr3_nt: TGTGCCAGCAGCGTAGGGCAGGGCCCCACCTATGGCTACACCTTC

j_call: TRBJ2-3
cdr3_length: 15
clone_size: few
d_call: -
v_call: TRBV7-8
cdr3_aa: CASSFLAEATDTQYF
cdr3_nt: TGTGCCAGCAGCTTCCTAGCAGAGGCCACAGATACGCAGTATTTT

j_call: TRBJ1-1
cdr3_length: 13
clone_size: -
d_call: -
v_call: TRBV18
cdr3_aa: CASSPPRNTEAFF
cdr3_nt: TGTGCCAGCTCCCCCCCCAGGAACACTGAAGCTTTCTTT

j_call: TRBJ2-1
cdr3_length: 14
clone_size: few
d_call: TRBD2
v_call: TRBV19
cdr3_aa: CASNLGPGGNEQFF
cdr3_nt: TGTGCCAGTAACTTGGGCCCGGGGGGCAATGAGCAGTTCTTC

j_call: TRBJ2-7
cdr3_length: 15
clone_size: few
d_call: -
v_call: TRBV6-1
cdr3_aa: CASSELDSSSYEQYF
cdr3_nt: TGTGCCAGCAGTGAACTAGACTCAAGCTCCTACGAGCAGTACTTC

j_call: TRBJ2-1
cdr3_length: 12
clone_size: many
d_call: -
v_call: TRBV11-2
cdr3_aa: CASSFGRNEQFF
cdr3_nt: TGTGCCAGCAGCTTCGGACGCAATGAGCAGTTCTTC

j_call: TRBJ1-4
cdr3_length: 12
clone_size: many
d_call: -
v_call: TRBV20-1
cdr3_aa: CSAYHRNVGLFF
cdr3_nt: TGCAGTGCTTACCACCGAAATGTAGGCCTGTTTTTT

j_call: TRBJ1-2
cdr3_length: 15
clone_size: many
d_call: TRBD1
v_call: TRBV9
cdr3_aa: CASSVGGQNIYGYTF
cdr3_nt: TGTGCCAGCAGCGTAGGGGGACAGAATATCTATGGCTACACCTTC

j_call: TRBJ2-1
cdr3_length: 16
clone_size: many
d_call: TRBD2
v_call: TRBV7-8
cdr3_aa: CASSSRTSGGYNEQFF
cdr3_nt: TGTGCCAGCAGCTCCCGGACTAGCGGGGGGTACAATGAGCAGTTCTTC

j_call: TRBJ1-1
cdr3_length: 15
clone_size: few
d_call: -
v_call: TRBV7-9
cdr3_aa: CASSYSTEANTEAFF
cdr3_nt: TGTGCCAGCAGCTACTCGACAGAGGCGAACACTGAAGCTTTCTTT

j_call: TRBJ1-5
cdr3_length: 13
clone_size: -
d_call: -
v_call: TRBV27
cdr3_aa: CASSPKGNQPQHF
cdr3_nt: TGTGCCAGCAGCCCCAAGGGGAATCAGCCCCAGCATTTT

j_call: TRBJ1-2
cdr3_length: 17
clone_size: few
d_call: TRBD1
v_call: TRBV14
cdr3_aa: CASSPKGTDIFYYGYTF
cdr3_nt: TGTGCCAGCAGCCCTAAGGGGACAGACATCTTTTACTATGGCTACACCTTC

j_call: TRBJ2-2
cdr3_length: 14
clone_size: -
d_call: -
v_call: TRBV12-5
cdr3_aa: CASGSAGSRGELFF
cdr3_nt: TGTGCTAGTGGTTCTGCAGGGAGTAGGGGGGAGCTGTTTTTT

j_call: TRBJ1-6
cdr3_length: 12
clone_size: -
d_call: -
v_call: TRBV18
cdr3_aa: CASSPSTPPLHF
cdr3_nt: TGTGCCAGCTCACCATCCACGCCACCCCTCCACTTT

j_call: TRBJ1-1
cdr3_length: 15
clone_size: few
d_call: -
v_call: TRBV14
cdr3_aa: CASSQEGVRRTEAFF
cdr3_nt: TGTGCCAGCAGCCAAGAAGGGGTGCGACGGACTGAAGCTTTCTTT